This T cell receptor beta chain stems from a study of blood T cells in healthy people across ages. A J-beta primer mix and a sample-barcoded 5' primer were used in a second PCR of about 7 to 12 cycles. TCRdb reprocessed the 5' RACE reads via MiXCR and lists one record per CDR3 protein. The table shows about 800,000 distinct CDR3 sequences, with around 25% occurring only once. This CDR3 has 12 amino acids. V lost 6 bases to trimming and J lost 5 bases, with 11 bases between them. This clonotype has only a few counts. The data were also submitted as part of a second study, on T cells of mothers and their children. From that paper: There was no detection of any persistent microchimeric T cell clones.

The material sequenced was blood. This TCR was sampled from a boy between 10 and 17 years old in good health. This chain joins TRBV12-3 or TRBV12-4 and TRBJ2-7, with D unresolved. CDR3 in amino acids: CASSHTRNEQYF. The CDR3 DNA reads as TGTGCCAGCAGCCACACACGGAACGAGCAGTACTTC.